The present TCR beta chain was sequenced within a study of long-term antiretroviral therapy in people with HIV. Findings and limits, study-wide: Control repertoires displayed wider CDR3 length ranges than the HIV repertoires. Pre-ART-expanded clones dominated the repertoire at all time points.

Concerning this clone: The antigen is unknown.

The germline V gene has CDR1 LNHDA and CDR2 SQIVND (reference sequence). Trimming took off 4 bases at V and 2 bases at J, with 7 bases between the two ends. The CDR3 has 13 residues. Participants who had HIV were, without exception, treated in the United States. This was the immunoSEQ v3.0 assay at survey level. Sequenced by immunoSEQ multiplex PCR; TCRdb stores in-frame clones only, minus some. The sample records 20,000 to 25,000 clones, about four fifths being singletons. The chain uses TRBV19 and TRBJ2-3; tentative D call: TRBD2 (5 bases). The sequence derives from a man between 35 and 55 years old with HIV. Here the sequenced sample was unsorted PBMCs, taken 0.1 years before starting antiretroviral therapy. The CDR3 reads CASSSRDTDTQYF. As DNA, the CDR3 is TGTGCCAGTAGTAGCCGGGACACAGATACGCAGTATTTT.